This T cell receptor beta chain comes out of a study of cytomegalovirus exposure and HLA in healthy donors (dated by TCRdb to 2016 to 2017). Regarding the research as a whole: According to a later analysis, the roughly 120 validation repertoires were produced on the same platform as the roughly 700 repertoires of the first cohort. The study aimed to test whether cataloging public T cell receptors could reveal signatures of past pathogen exposure. High-throughput TCR immunosequencing, statistical association of individual TCRs with disease status, and machine learning were combined to predict cytomegalovirus infection status. Along with the approximately 650-subject first cohort, a separate validation cohort of approximately 110 different subjects was used.

The germline V gene supplies CDR1 MNHEY and CDR2 SVGAGI. The CDR3 contains 16 residues, cysteine and phenylalanine counted. The entry retains the CDR3 DNA only, 48 bases that are in frame from base 1. V trim: 0 bases; J trim: 3 bases; unmatched bases: 6. Separate from the approximately 730-subject first cohort, the validation cohort of 120 subjects was the group to which the donors belonged. Overall study results and their limits: In a later analysis, TCRs clustered in the first cohort were found to also tend to co-occur in the 100 to 150 validation repertoires, with over 90% of cluster scores above 0. Across donors, most TCR sequences were observed very rarely, whereas some public TCRs were present in many individuals. According to the authors, the approach could potentially be generalized to other disease states and immunological phenotypes. The study gave a list of more than 150 TCR beta chains associated with cytomegalovirus. The classifier was reported to diagnose cytomegalovirus status with high specificity and sensitivity in both the original and validation cohorts. The validation cohort had no HLA typing available for a later analysis, so co-occurrence within that cohort was assessed over all 120 or so repertoires. In vitro tests confirmed that a few of the cytomegalovirus-associated TCR beta chains recognize cytomegalovirus antigens.

Receptor amplification or capture employed the immunoSEQ multiplex PCR assay. For the original study's pipeline: A statistical classification framework was built for diagnosing cytomegalovirus status from the catalog of TCR beta chain sequences. TCRdb holds this immuneACCESS table with in-frame rearrangements only. Some clones are missing; in checked studies, unresolved V genes explain under half, and the rest has no known cause. That table furnishes V, J and clone size, whereas the DNA furnished D and trimming. The sample profile shows some 200,000 clones; around nine tenths of them were found once. The ten largest clonotypes hold 6% to 8.5% of the sample. A word on this clone: Its antigen specificity is not known. Base-call qualities are not available, and no considerably larger clone is one nucleotide away.

Sequenced input: PBMCs. The chain employs TRBV6-5 and TRBJ2-3, with 7 bases in between that match TRBD1. This TCR was recovered from a young man in good health and CMV-seropositive. For the CDR3, the sequence is CASSYSRTGETDTQYF. The DNA reads as follows: TGTGCCAGCAGTTACTCCCGAACAGGGGAGACAGATACGCAGTATTTT.